This TCR beta chain comes out of a study of chemoradiotherapy in HPV16-positive cancers. Study outcomes and limitations: Only a couple of HPV16-positive patients supplied the functional HPV-specificity definition.

The method was immunoSEQ multiplex PCR; TCRdb's version includes in-frame clones alone and lacks a portion of them. The sample holds 25,000 to 30,000 clones, about 92% seen once. Regarding this clone: Its antigen is not known. At one boundary the junction diverges from the germline segment, which might be a read error.

This TCR was recovered from a human donor with HPV-associated anogenital cancer. The sample consisted of blood, taken from a patient who underwent chemoradiotherapy.

The CDR3 DNA sequence: TGCGCCAGCAGCCAAGTTGTCGGGAGGAACTCCGGGGAGCTGTTTTTT. Encoded protein: CASSQVVGRNSGELFF. The chain recombines TRBV4-1 with TRBJ2-2; 7 bases map to TRBD2. The CDR3 runs 16 residues. Germline V gene lookup returns CDR1 MGHRA and CDR2 YSYEKL.